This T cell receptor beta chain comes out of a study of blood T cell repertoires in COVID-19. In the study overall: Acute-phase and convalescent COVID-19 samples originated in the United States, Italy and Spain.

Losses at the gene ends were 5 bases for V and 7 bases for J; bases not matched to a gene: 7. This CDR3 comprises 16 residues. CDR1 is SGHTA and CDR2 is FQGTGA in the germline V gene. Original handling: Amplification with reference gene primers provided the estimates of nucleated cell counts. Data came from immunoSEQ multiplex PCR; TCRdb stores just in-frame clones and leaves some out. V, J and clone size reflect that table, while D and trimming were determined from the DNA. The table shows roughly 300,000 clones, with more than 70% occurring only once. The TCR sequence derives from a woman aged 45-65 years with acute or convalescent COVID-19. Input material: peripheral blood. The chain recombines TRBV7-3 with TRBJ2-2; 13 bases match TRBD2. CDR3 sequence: CASSLGTSGIGGELFF. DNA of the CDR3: TGTGCCAGCAGCCTGGGGACTAGCGGGATTGGCGGGGAGCTGTTTTTT.